The 25 T cell receptor beta chains below come from one sample, sequenced in a study of breast tumors, draining lymph nodes, adjacent tissues. Breast cancer patients provided tissue from their axillary draining lymph nodes. TCRdb re-derived calls from the multiplex PCR reads in MiXCR, one entry per CDR3 protein. Found here are around 230,000 distinct CDR3 sequences, 32% of them singletons; the top ten hold more than 1.3%. The specimen was axillary lymph node tissue. Receptors originate from a female donor with breast cancer. Some clones in this sample may be carry-over from other donors' samples.

V gene TRBV9 combines with J gene TRBJ2-3; 7 nucleotides align to TRBD2. CDR1 SGDLS and CDR2 YYNGEE come from the germline V gene. After removal of 0 bases from V and 2 bases from J, the junction contained 6 bases not matched to a gene. This CDR3 contains 16 residues. The CDR3 bases are TGTGCCAGCAGCGTAGGGGTTAGCGGGTACACAGATACGCAGTATTTT. Its translation is CASSVGVSGYTDTQYF.

At least ten counts were recorded for this clonotype. This rearrangement joins TRBV12-3 or TRBV12-4 to TRBJ2-2; 8 bases are a match to TRBD2. The J segment lost 1 base and the V segment lost 6 bases, leaving 7 bases of the junction unmatched. This CDR3 is 16 amino acids long. CDR3 DNA sequence: TGTGCCAGCAGCTTTCAACTAGCGGTGAACACCGGGGAGCTGTTTTTT. Translation: CASSFQLAVNTGELFF.

This clonotype came up many times. The V gene is TRBV5-8, the J gene TRBJ1-2, with D uncertain. Trimming cost V 0 bases and J 0 bases, with 9 bases left between them. Germline V gene lookup returns CDR1 SGHTS and CDR2 YDEGEE. This CDR3 contains 15 residues. CDR3 DNA sequence: TGTGCCAGCAGCTTGGGGTTATCCCCTAACTATGGCTACACCTTC. The encoded protein is CASSLGLSPNYGYTF.

The genes are TRBV15 and TRBJ2-7; D ambiguous. The germline V gene encodes CDR1 LNHNV and CDR2 YYDKDF (reference sequence). The CDR3 runs 15 residues. The ends were cut back, 3 bases at V and 3 bases at J, with 15 bases in the middle. The CDR3 loop is CATSSLGLANYEQYF. The CDR3 DNA reads TGTGCCACCAGCAGTTTAGGATTGGCGAACTACGAGCAGTACTTC.

A word on this clonotype: Given a much more abundant clone one base away, this may be a read error. This chain links TRBV7-9 with TRBJ2-1; D may be TRBD1 or TRBD2 (5 bases each). The length of the CDR3 is 16 residues. Trimming cost V 5 bases and J 9 bases, with 23 bases left between them. Germline values: CDR1 SEHNR, CDR2 FQNEAQ (reference sequence). The CDR3 region is CASSPRLTGPGGEQFF. The CDR3 DNA sequence: TGTGCCAGCAGCCCCCGACTAACGGGACCAGGCGGTGAGCAGTTCTTC. The full variable domain, completed using reference TRBV7-9 and TRBJ2-1, is DTGVSQNPRHKITKRGQNVTFRCDPISEHNRLYWYRQTLGQGPEFLTYFQNEAQLEKSRLLSDRFSAERPKGSFSTLEIQRTEQGDSAMYLCASSPRLTGPGGEQFFGPGTRLTVL.

This clonotype was picked up a small number of times. A much larger clone lies one base from this, so it may be a read error. This chain connects TRBV5-1 to TRBJ2-1; D call uncertain. This CDR3 is 12 amino acids long. Germline CDR1 SGHRS, CDR2 YFSETQ. The CDR3 DNA sequence: TGCGCCAGCAGCTTGGACTTCAATGAGCACTTCTTC. Translated: CASSLDFNEHFF. The variable domain in full, completed from reference TRBV5-1 and TRBJ2-1, reads KAGVTQTPRYLIKTRGQQVTLSCSPISGHRSVSWYQQTPGQGLQFLFEYFSETQRNKGNFPGRFSGRQFSNSRSEMNVSTLELGDSALYLCASSLDFNEHFFGPGTRLTVL.

The sample holds many counts of this clonotype. The chain couples TRBV4-1 to TRBJ2-1; the D is unclear. The CDR3 covers 11 residues. The germline CDR1 and CDR2 sequences are MGHRA and YSYEKL. V lost 6 bases to trimming and J lost 5 bases, with 5 bases between them. CDR3 amino acids: CASRPDNEQFF. In DNA form, the CDR3 reads TGCGCCAGCAGGCCCGACAATGAGCAGTTCTTC.

In its sample, this clonotype was seen many times. The V gene is TRBV28, the J gene TRBJ1-6; TRBD1 agrees at 8 bases. CDR1 MDHEN and CDR2 SYDVKM come from the germline V gene. V was pared by 6 bases and J by 13 bases, with 11 bases of the junction left unmatched. The CDR3 is made up of 14 amino acids. DNA for the CDR3: TGTGCCAGCAGATCGACAGGGGATTCCCTTCCCCTCCACTTT. Translation: CASRSTGDSLPLHF.

J is TRBJ1-1 and V is TRBV29-1; D is possibly TRBD1 (5 bases). The CDR3 is 12 amino acids. Trimming cost V 5 bases and J 6 bases, with 13 bases left between them. Germline V gives CDR1 SQVTM, CDR2 ANQGSEA. This CDR3 reads CSVQNGDAEAFF. CDR3 sequence (DNA): TGCAGCGTTCAGAACGGGGACGCTGAAGCTTTCTTT.

This clonotype appeared a few times. It may be a read error: a sequence one base away is much more abundant. The V and J genes are TRBV6-5 and TRBJ2-2; unclear D gene. Germline loops: CDR1 MNHEY, CDR2 SVGAGI. V lost 5 bases and J 5 bases, leaving 6 bases between the germline ends. This CDR3 spans 12 amino acids. Written as DNA, the CDR3 is TGTGCCAGCAGTCACTATACCGGGGAGCTGTTTTTT. Translated, it gives CASSHYTGELFF.

The chain is built from TRBV20-1 and TRBJ2-5; D may match TRBD1 or TRBD2 (6 bases each). V shed 5 bases and J shed 7 bases, with 20 bases lying between them. Germline CDR1 and CDR2: DFQATT and SNEGSKA (reference sequence). CDR3 length: 14 amino acids. CDR3 loop: CSASRGTPEATQYF. CDR3 sequence (DNA): TGCAGTGCTTCACGGGGGACACCCGAAGCGACCCAGTACTTC.

Comments on this clonotype: This clone may be a read error of a much larger clone one base away. The rearrangement joins TRBV6-1 to TRBJ1-5; D is unclear. V was clipped by 5 bases and J by 7 bases, with 6 bases between them. The CDR3 is 11 residues long. Germline V lookup: CDR1 MNHNS, CDR2 SASEGT. CDR3 loop: CASSQLQPQHF. CDR3 bases: TGTGCCAGCAGTCAATTGCAGCCCCAGCATTTT.

This clonotype was seen repeatedly, ten times or more. This rearrangement joins TRBV18 to TRBJ2-5, with 11 bases fitting TRBD2. The CDR3 is made up of 15 amino acids. The germline V gene has CDR1 KGHSH and CDR2 LQKENI. Unmatched junction bases numbered 2, after V lost 4 bases and J lost 1 base. The CDR3 sequence is CASSRLAGLQETQYF. For the CDR3, the DNA is TGTGCCAGCTCACGACTAGCGGGACTCCAAGAGACCCAGTACTTC.

At least ten counts were recorded for this clonotype. One end of the junction varies from germline; a read error may be responsible. The chain couples TRBV3-1 to TRBJ2-1; 9 nucleotides align to TRBD2. This CDR3 has 15 amino acids. Per the germline V gene, CDR1 is LGHDT and CDR2 is YNNKEL (reference sequence). CDR3: CARSQGGRAGGGQFF. The CDR3 DNA reads as TGTGCCAGGAGCCAAGGGGGGCGAGCGGGAGGCGGGCAGTTCTTC.

This clonotype was seen at least ten times. V usage is TRBV10-2 and J usage is TRBJ2-1; TRBD2 matches at 7 bases. With 8 bases clipped from V and 1 base from J, the junction kept 8 bases outside the gene matches. CDR1 is WSHSY, CDR2 SAAADI, per germline. CDR3 length: 15 amino acids. The CDR3 sequence: CASGGRDGSYNEQFF. DNA of the CDR3: TGCGCCAGCGGAGGGAGGGATGGGTCCTACAATGAGCAGTTCTTC.

The table lists this clonotype with many counts. The rearrangement uses TRBV19 and TRBJ2-7; TRBD1 is a possible D gene (5 bases). The CDR3 length is 16 residues. Trimming removed 1 base at V and 0 bases at J, with 13 bases between. CDR1 and CDR2 from the germline V gene are LNHDA and SQIVND (reference sequence). Here the CDR3 DNA reads TGTGCCAGTAGTATAGGAGGCAGGGCCGGCTCCTACGAGCAGTACTTC. Its translation is CASSIGGRAGSYEQYF.

The chain carries TRBV20-1 and TRBJ1-4; TRBD1 is a possible D gene (5 bases). The CDR3 is made up of 17 amino acids. V gave up 6 bases and J gave up 6 bases, with 26 bases separating them. Germline CDR1 and CDR2: DFQATT and SNEGSKA (reference sequence). Written as DNA, the CDR3 is TGCAGTGCCCCCCGGGCGGGGGGGATGTCGGCTGATGAAAAACTGTTTTTT. Protein sequence: CSAPRAGGMSADEKLFF.

This clonotype came up many times. This rearrangement joins TRBV6-6 to TRBJ2-2, with D possibly TRBD2 on 6 matching bases. V was shortened by 6 bases and J by 0 bases, with 11 bases between the two germline ends. The CDR3 sequence is 15 residues long. Per germline, CDR1 MNHNY and CDR2 SVGAGI (reference sequence). CDR3 protein: CASRAGYANTGELFF. The DNA for the CDR3 is TGTGCCAGCAGGGCGGGGTACGCGAACACCGGGGAGCTGTTTTTT.

This clonotype occurred many times. The rearrangement joins TRBV19 to TRBJ2-5; perhaps TRBD1 as D (6 bases). Germline V gene data show CDR1 as LNHDA and CDR2 as SQIVND (reference sequence). V was pared by 5 bases and J by 9 bases, with 19 bases between. The CDR3 is 14 residues long. This CDR3 is CASSPGQRKSAQYF. DNA for the CDR3: TGTGCCAGTAGTCCTGGACAGCGAAAATCGGCCCAGTACTTC.

About this clonotype: The missing conserved phenylalanine or tryptophan at the end of this CDR3 makes a read error likely. The V and J genes are TRBV24-1 and TRBJ2-3; D gene ambiguous. Germline lookup yields CDR1 KGHDR and CDR2 SFDVKD. This CDR3 region has 14 residues. The CDR3 spells CATPNRLWGNTQYL. The CDR3 nucleotides are TGTGCCACCCCTAATCGGCTGTGGGGAAATACCCAGTATCTT.

The count of this clonotype is one. V usage is TRBV7-3 and J usage is TRBJ2-7; 12 bases map to TRBD2. Germline CDR1 is SGHTA and CDR2 is FQGTGA. The CDR3 has 15 amino acids. The V gene end was trimmed by 5 bases and the J gene end by 4 bases; junction bases not matched to a gene: 6. CDR3 nucleotides: TGTGCCAGCAGCCAAACGACTAGCGGGAGATACGAGCAGTACTTC. This sequence encodes CASSQTTSGRYEQYF.

Notes on this clonotype: In this CDR3 the conserved last residue, phenylalanine or tryptophan, is missing, so a read error is likely. The DNA is left out, because the CDR3 cannot be placed on it with certainty; the CDR3 is given as TCRdb lists it. The rearrangement links TRBV5-1 to TRBJ2-7; whether TRBD1, the table's D call, matches the DNA was not checked. The CDR3 is 12 amino acids in total, end residues counted. CDR1 and CDR2 from the germline V gene are SGHRS and YFSETQ. This CDR3 reads CASRDNSYEHYL.

Ten or more counts support this clonotype. V gene TRBV29-1 combines with J gene TRBJ2-4, with 13 bases fitting TRBD2. The junction had 9 bases not matched to a gene; V was cut back by 1 base and J by 3 bases. The CDR3 is 18 amino acids. Germline V gene sequence: CDR1 SQVTM, CDR2 ANQGSEA. The CDR3 DNA sequence: TGCAGCGTTGAAGTGGTACTAGCGGGAGGGCCGGACAAAAACATTCAGTACTTC. The encoded protein is CSVEVVLAGGPDKNIQYF. Based on the CDR3 plus reference TRBV29-1 and TRBJ2-4, the full variable domain is SAVISQKPSRDICQRGTSLTIQCQVDSQVTMMFWYRQQPGQSLTLIATANQGSEATYESGFVIDKFPISRPNLTFSTLTVSNMSPEDSSIYLCSVEVVLAGGPDKNIQYFGAGTRLSVL.

The chain joins TRBV18 to TRBJ1-2, with D perhaps TRBD1 (5 bases). V lost 3 bases, J lost 8 bases, and 16 bases lay in between. The CDR3 runs to 14 residues. CDR1 is KGHSH, CDR2 LQKENI, per germline. As DNA, the CDR3 is TGTGCCAGCTCACCGGGACGCGGGGCCAGGGGCTACACCTTC. This codes for CASSPGRGARGYTF.

This clonotype was found many times. The chain is built from TRBV7-2 and TRBJ1-5; possibly TRBD1 for D (5 bases). Germline CDR1 is SGHTA and CDR2 is FQGNSA. Trimming removed 5 bases from V and 2 bases from J, with 7 bases in between. CDR3 length: 13 residues. The CDR3 loop reads CASSMTGNQPQHF. The CDR3 DNA sequence: TGTGCCAGCAGCATGACAGGCAATCAGCCCCAGCATTTT.